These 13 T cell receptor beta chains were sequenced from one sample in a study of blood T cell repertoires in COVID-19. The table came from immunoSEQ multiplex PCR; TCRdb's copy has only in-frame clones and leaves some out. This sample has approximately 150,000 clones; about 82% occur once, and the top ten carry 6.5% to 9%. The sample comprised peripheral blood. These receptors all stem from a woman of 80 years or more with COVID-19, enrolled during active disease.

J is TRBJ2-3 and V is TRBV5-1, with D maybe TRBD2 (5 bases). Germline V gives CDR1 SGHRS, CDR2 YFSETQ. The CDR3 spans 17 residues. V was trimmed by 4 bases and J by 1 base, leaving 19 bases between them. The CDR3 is CASSLLTALRGTDTQYF. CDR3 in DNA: TGCGCCAGCAGCCTACTGACTGCCCTGCGGGGCACAGATACGCAGTATTTT.

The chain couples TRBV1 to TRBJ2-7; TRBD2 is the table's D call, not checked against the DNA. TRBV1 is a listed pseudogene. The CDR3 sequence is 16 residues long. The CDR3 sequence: CTSSQDPRRGAYEQYF. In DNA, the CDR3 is TGCACCAGCAGCCAAGATCCACGACGAGGAGCTTACGAGCAGTACTTC.

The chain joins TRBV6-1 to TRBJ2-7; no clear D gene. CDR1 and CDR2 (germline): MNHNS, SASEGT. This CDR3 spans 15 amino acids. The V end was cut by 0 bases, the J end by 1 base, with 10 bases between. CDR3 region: CASSEALTRSYEQYF. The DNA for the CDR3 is TGTGCCAGCAGTGAAGCTCTGACAAGATCCTACGAGCAGTACTTC.

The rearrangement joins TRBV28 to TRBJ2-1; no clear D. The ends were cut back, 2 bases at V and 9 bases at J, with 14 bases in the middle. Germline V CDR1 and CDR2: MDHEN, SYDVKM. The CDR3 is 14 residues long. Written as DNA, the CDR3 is TGTGCCAGCAGTTTACCAAAGTTAGCAGCTGAGCAGTTCTTC. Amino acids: CASSLPKLAAEQFF.

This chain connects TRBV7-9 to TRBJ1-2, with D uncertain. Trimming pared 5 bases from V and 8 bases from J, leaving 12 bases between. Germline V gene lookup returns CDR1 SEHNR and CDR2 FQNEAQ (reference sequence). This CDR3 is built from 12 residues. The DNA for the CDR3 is TGTGCCAGCAGCCCCGGAGCACCCGGCTACACCTTC. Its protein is CASSPGAPGYTF.

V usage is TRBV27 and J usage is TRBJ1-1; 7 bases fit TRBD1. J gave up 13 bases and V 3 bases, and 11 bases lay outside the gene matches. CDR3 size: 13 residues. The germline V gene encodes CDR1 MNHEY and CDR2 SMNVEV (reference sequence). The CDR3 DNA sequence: TGTGCCAGCAGTTTTCAACAGGGGTCGGTCGGTTTCTTT. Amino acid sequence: CASSFQQGSVGFF.

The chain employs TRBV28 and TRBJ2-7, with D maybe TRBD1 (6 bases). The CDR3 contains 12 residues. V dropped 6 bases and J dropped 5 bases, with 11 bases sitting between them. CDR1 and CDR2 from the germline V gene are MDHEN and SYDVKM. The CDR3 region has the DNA TGTGCCAGCAGGGAAGGGGGTGACGAGCAGTACTTC. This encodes CASREGGDEQYF.

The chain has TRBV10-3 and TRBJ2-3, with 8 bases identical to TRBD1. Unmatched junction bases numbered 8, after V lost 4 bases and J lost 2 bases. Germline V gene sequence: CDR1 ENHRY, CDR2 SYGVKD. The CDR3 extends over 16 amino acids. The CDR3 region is CAISGVGQGATDTQYF. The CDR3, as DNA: TGTGCCATCAGTGGGGTGGGGCAGGGGGCCACAGATACGCAGTATTTT.

Here the CDR3 DNA reads TGTGCCAGCAGCTTTGTGAGGGGACAGGGGGCAGCTACCCTCCACTTT. Its translation: CASSFVRGQGAATLHF. This sequence joins TRBV12-1 and TRBJ1-6; the DNA was not compared with TRBD1, the D call given in the table. TRBV12-1 is a known pseudogene. The CDR3 extends over 16 amino acids.

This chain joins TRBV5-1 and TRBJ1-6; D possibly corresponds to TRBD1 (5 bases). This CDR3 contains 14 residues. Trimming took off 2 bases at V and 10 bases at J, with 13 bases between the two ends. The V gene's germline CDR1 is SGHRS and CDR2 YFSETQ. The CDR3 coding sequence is TGCGCCAGCAGCTTTTCCCAGGGAGGATCACCCCTCCACTTT. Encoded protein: CASSFSQGGSPLHF.

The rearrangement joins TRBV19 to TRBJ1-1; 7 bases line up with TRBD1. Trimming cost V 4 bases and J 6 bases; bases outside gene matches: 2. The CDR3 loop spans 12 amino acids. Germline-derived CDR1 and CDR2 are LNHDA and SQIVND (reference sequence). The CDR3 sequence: CASSRTGAEAFF. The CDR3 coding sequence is TGTGCCAGTAGTAGAACAGGGGCTGAAGCTTTCTTT.

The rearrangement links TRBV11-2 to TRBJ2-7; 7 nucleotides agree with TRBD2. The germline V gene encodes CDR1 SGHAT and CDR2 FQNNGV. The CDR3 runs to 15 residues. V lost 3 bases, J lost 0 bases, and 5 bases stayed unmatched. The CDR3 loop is CASSLRAGSSYEQYF. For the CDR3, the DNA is TGTGCCAGCAGCTTGCGAGCGGGGAGCTCCTACGAGCAGTACTTC.

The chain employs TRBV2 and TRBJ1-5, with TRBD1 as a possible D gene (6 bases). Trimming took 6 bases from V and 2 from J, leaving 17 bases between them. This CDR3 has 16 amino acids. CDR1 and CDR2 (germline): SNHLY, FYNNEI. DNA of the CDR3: TGTGCCAGCAGGAGAGACGGGGGGGCCGGCAATCAGCCCCAGCATTTT. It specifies CASRRDGGAGNQPQHF.